The 17 T cell receptor beta chains below all came from one sample that was sequenced in a study of blood T cells in healthy people across ages. For the second PCR, which ran for about 6 to 11 cycles, a sample-barcoded 5' primer and a J-beta primer mix were used. TCRdb re-derived calls from the 5' RACE reads in MiXCR, one entry per CDR3 protein. This table has 590,000 or so distinct CDR3 sequences, approximately 30% appearing once. What was sequenced was blood. These receptors came from a woman older than 75 in good health.

As regards this clonotype: Being one base from a much bigger clone, this may be a read error. This chain connects TRBV6-2 or TRBV6-3 to TRBJ1-2, with a possible D match to TRBD1 (5 bases). The V gene lost 8 bases and the J gene lost 4 bases, with 14 bases spanning the gap. The V gene's germline CDR1 is MNHEY and CDR2 SVGEGT. The CDR3 has 13 amino acids. CDR3 sequence: CASVPGSTYGYTF. The CDR3 coding sequence is TGTGCCAGCGTACCAGGGAGTACCTATGGCTACACCTTC.

This clonotype was seen only once. With a much larger clone just one base away, this may be a read error. The V and J genes are TRBV20-1 and TRBJ2-5; unclear D gene. Between the trimmed V and J ends, which lost 0 bases and 5 bases, there was a span of 7 bases. CDR3 length equals 12 residues. Germline values: CDR1 DFQATT, CDR2 SNEGSKA (reference sequence). CDR3 loop: CSARDGKETQYF. In nucleotides, the CDR3 is TGCAGTGCTAGAGATGGAAAGGAGACCCAGTACTTC.

This clonotype occurred many times. The chain uses TRBV5-6 and TRBJ2-7; 8 bases match TRBD1. V dropped 2 bases and J dropped 7; count of bases not matched to a gene: 11. This CDR3 has 15 amino acids. The germline gives CDR1 SGHDT, CDR2 YYEEEE. In DNA, the CDR3 is TGTGCCAGCAGCTTTAACTCGCAGGGGGCTTGGGAGCAGTACTTC. Protein product: CASSFNSQGAWEQYF.

V usage is TRBV12-3 or TRBV12-4 and J usage is TRBJ2-2; TRBD1 matches at 8 bases. Trimming cost V 5 bases and J 4 bases; bases outside gene matches: 21. There are 20 residues in the CDR3. The CDR3 bases are TGTGCCAGCAGTATAAGTTTTGGACAGGGTATTTTGGCTAGCACCGGGGAGCTGTTTTTT. It is translated as CASSISFGQGILASTGELFF.

The V and J genes are TRBV6-2 or TRBV6-3 and TRBJ1-5; 7 bases match TRBD1. Trimming took 6 bases from V and 6 from J; bases not matched to a gene: 11. The CDR3 extends over 15 amino acids. From germline, CDR1 is MNHEY and CDR2 SVGEGT. The CDR3 DNA follows: TGTGCCAGCAGCCCCGAACAGGGGTCCAGTCAGCCCCAGCATTTT. This codes for CASSPEQGSSQPQHF.

Remarks on this clonotype: One end of the junction fails to match germline, which may point to a read error. The CDR3 loop reads CAGSLGQFGGYTF. The DNA for the CDR3 is TGTGCCGGCAGTTTAGGGCAGTTCGGGGGCTACACCTTC. The chain carries TRBV12-3 or TRBV12-4 and TRBJ1-2; the D is unclear. This CDR3 region has 13 residues.

The chain joins TRBV7-9 to TRBJ2-1; TRBD1 aligns across 9 bases. V gave up 7 bases and J gave up 11 bases; unmatched junction bases: 9. Per the germline V gene, CDR1 is SEHNR and CDR2 is FQNEAQ (reference sequence). The CDR3 has 13 residues. The CDR3 coding sequence is TGTGCCAGCAATCTGACAGGGGGGAATAAGCAGTTCTTC. It codes for CASNLTGGNKQFF.

In its sample, this clonotype was seen many times. The chain employs TRBV28 and TRBJ2-3, with a weak D call TRBD2 (7 bases). This CDR3 is built from 15 residues. Germline V CDR1 and CDR2: MDHEN, SYDVKM. The V and J ends lost 6 bases and 1 base respectively, with 14 bases between them. The CDR3 region has the DNA TGTGCCAGCAGCCGAGGGGGGGGCGGCACAGATACGCAGTATTTT. It encodes CASSRGGGGTDTQYF.

This clonotype has a handful of counts. With a much larger clone just one base away, this may be a read error. The chain combines TRBV5-6 with TRBJ2-5; D ambiguous. TRBJ2-7 explains the end of the DNA better; the J call may be wrong. This CDR3 contains 14 residues. Germline values: CDR1 SGHDT, CDR2 YYEEEE. The CDR3 DNA follows: TGTGCCAGCAGCTACGACCCGGGTGGCTGCGAGCAGTACTTC. As protein: CASSYDPGGCEQYF.

Points on this clonotype: This may stem from a read error, because a much larger clone lies one nucleotide away. The CDR3 spells CASSRQTGTSSTGQFF. The CDR3 DNA reads as TGTGCCAGCTCTAGGCAGACCGGGACTAGTTCCACTGGGCAGTTCTTC. J is TRBJ2-1 and V is TRBV6-5; TRBD2 matches at 8 bases. This CDR3 has 16 residues. CDR1 MNHEY and CDR2 SVGAGI come from the germline V gene. V trimming: 8 bases; J trimming: 12 bases; junction bases outside the gene matches: 21.

To note about this clonotype: Being one base from a much bigger clone, this may be a read error. V usage is TRBV5-1 and J usage is TRBJ2-7, with D perhaps TRBD2 (5 bases). The CDR3 has 14 residues. Germline V gives CDR1 SGHRS, CDR2 YFSETQ. The ends were cut back, 0 bases at V and 5 bases at J, with 12 bases in the middle. Written as DNA, the CDR3 is TGCGCCAGCAGCTTGGTCACCCTGAGGGACGAGCAGTACTTC. This gives the protein CASSLVTLRDEQYF.

The CDR3 nucleotides are TGTGCCATCAGAAGAACACAGGGAATGAACACTGAAGCTTTCTTT. Translating it yields CAIRRTQGMNTEAFF. The chain has TRBV10-3 and TRBJ1-1; TRBD1 is a possible D gene (6 bases). This CDR3 spans 15 amino acids. The V and J ends lost 6 bases and 0 bases respectively, with 14 bases between them. Germline loops: CDR1 ENHRY, CDR2 SYGVKD.

About this clonotype itself: A much larger clone differs by one base, so this may be a read error. This sequence joins TRBV12-3 or TRBV12-4 and TRBJ2-1; D is undetermined. The CDR3 loop spans 14 amino acids. V lost 3 bases, J lost 13 bases, and 19 bases lay in between. The CDR3 DNA reads TGTGCCAGCAGTTTCAATACCGTGCCAGAGACCCAGTTCTTC. Protein product: CASSFNTVPETQFF.

This clonotype was found many times. V is TRBV5-1 and J is TRBJ2-1, with 10 bases fitting TRBD2. CDR3 size: 15 residues. V gave up 6 bases and J gave up 2 bases; unmatched junction bases: 5. From germline, CDR1 is SGHRS and CDR2 YFSETQ. DNA of the CDR3: TGCGCCAGCACCCCAGCGGGGGGGACCTACAATGAGCAGTTCTTC. Translation: CASTPAGGTYNEQFF.

This clonotype has ten or more counts. The genes are TRBV20-1 and TRBJ2-5; D may be TRBD1 (6 bases). This CDR3 contains 15 residues. Germline assignment: CDR1 DFQATT and CDR2 SNEGSKA (reference sequence). V shed 0 bases and J shed 1 base, with 12 bases lying between them. The CDR3 nucleotides read TGCAGTGCTAGAGATGGGTTACAGGGCCAAGAGACCCAGTACTTC. Its protein is CSARDGLQGQETQYF.

DNA for the CDR3: TGTGCCAGCAGTTTCGACAGGCACTATGGCTACACCTTC. The encoded protein is CASSFDRHYGYTF. The V and J genes are TRBV27 and TRBJ1-2; D possibly corresponds to TRBD1 (6 bases). Trimming took 3 bases from V and 3 from J, leaving 8 bases between them. Germline CDR1 MNHEY, CDR2 SMNVEV (reference sequence). The CDR3 covers 13 residues.

The sample holds many counts of this clonotype. A junction boundary mismatches the germline segment, possibly from a read error. The chain has TRBV2 and TRBJ2-5; tentatively, D is TRBD2 (7 bases). Germline assignment: CDR1 SNHLY and CDR2 FYNNEI. This CDR3 contains 15 residues. The CDR3 here is CASNEGGGPVETQYF. The CDR3 DNA reads TGTGCCAGCAATGAAGGGGGGGGGCCGGTAGAGACCCAGTACTTC.